These T cell receptor beta chains were read from a single sample in a study of T cells in Graves' hyperthyroidism and ophthalmopathy. TCRdb recomputed calls from the multiplex PCR reads with MiXCR, one row per CDR3 protein. The repertoire consists of a few hundred thousand distinct CDR3 sequences, with roughly 22% occurring once and the leading ten covering less than 65%. The sequencing input was blood. All receptors come from a woman aged 70-85 years with Graves' ophthalmopathy. Each CDR3 is given with its conserved first and last residue. Each record gives: V gene, CDR3 length, D gene, J gene, clone size, CDR3 DNA, CDR3 protein. D genes are given only for firm matches. Rows may omit the clone size; those that give it use once, few, many or a size class.

>TRBV27|15|TRBD1|TRBJ1-3|many
TGTGCCAGCAGTTTAGGAGGGGGCTCAGGAAACACCATATATTTT
CASSLGGGSGNTIYF
>TRBV20-1|11|-|TRBJ1-2|few
TGCAGTGCCAACCAAGGGGAGGGCTACACCTTC
CSANQGEGYTF
>TRBV7-9|17|TRBD2|TRBJ2-3|-
TGTGCCAGCAGCTTAGTGGGGGGGGGGGACTACACAGATACGCAGTATTTT
CASSLVGGGDYTDTQYF
>TRBV18|16|TRBD1|TRBJ1-1|-
TGTGCCAGCTCGAAGGGACAGGCGACTATGAACACTGAAGCTTTCTTT
CASSKGQATMNTEAFF
>TRBV6-6|15|TRBD2|TRBJ2-7|few
TGTGCCAGCAGTTACTCGGCGGGGGTCCGGTACGAGCAGTACTTC
CASSYSAGVRYEQYF
>TRBV24-1|13|TRBD1|TRBJ2-5|-
TGTGCCACCAGTGACAGGGGGCGCGAGACCCAGTACTTC
CATSDRGRETQYF
>TRBV27|13|-|TRBJ1-1|-
TGTGCCAGCAGTTTAAGTAGGCGCACTGAAGCTTTCTTT
CASSLSRRTEAFF
>TRBV19|14|TRBD2|TRBJ2-7|-
TGTGCCAGTAGCATAGCGGGAGGCTCCTACGAGCAGTACTTC
CASSIAGGSYEQYF
>TRBV27|16|TRBD1|TRBJ2-7|few
TGTGCCAGCAGTTCCCCGGGACAGGGGGGGAGCTACGAGCAGTACTTC
CASSSPGQGGSYEQYF
>TRBV12-3/TRBV12-4|14|TRBD2|TRBJ2-5|many
TGTGCCAGCAGAGTAGCGGGAGGGGGGGAGACCCAGTACTTC
CASRVAGGGETQYF
>TRBV2|12|-|TRBJ1-4|few
TGTGCCAGTAGGACTTATAATGAAAAACTGTTTTTT
CASRTYNEKLFF
>TRBV7-8|14|-|TRBJ2-5|-
TGTGCCAGCAGCTTCGGGCTTGAGTTGGAGACCCAGTACTTC
CASSFGLELETQYF
>TRBV6-2/TRBV6-3|15|TRBD2|TRBJ2-3|-
TGTGCCGGGTCTCGGACTAGCGGGAGCACAGATACGCAGTATTTT
CAGSRTSGSTDTQYF
>TRBV7-3|13|-|TRBJ2-3|few
TGTGCCAGCAGGCTAACGGACACAGATACGCAGTATTTT
CASRLTDTDTQYF
>TRBV20-1|11|TRBD2|TRBJ2-5|-
TGCAGTTTAGCGGGAGAAGAGACCCAGTACTTC
CSLAGEETQYF
>TRBV29-1|12|-|TRBJ1-3|few
TGCAGCGCCGGGACGGGAGGAAACACCATATATTTT
CSAGTGGNTIYF
>TRBV4-1|16|-|TRBJ1-1|-
TGCGCCAGCAGCCAAGATTTGGGACGACTGAACACTGAAGCTTTCTTT
CASSQDLGRLNTEAFF